The following is a T cell receptor beta chain sequence with its context. The antigen is unknown. One end of the junction varies from germline; a read error may be responsible. This specimen comes from a study of T-cell reconstitution after alpha-beta-depleted transplantation in children. Whole-study results and caveats: T-cell numbers and diversity, one year after transplant, stemmed largely from T cells that were newly produced. Alpha-beta T cells present about two months after transplant were reported to originate from several hundred expanded graft clones.

Preparation of the TCRbeta library used unique molecular identifiers. One entry per CDR3 protein results from TCRdb running MiXCR on the PCR reads. This table has about 500,000 distinct CDR3 sequences, around 10% appearing once. Germline V gene lookup returns CDR1 GTSNPN and CDR2 SVGIG (reference sequence). This CDR3 has 18 residues. The chain carries TRBV30 and TRBJ2-6; 7 bases align to TRBD1. The specimen was PBMCs, mostly from graft donor cells, collected 180 days after TCRalphabeta/CD19-depleted stem cell transplant. The origin of this receptor is a female patient aged 2-15 years who had a stem cell transplant for aplastic anemia, so the T cells may come from the graft donor. The CDR3, as DNA: TGTGCCTGGAGTGTACAGGGACAGTCCCACTCTGGGGCCAACGGCCTGACTTTC. It yields the protein CAWSVQGQSHSGANGLTF.